Sequencing of this T cell receptor beta chain was carried out in a study of shared clonotypes between healthy human individuals. The assay was immunoSEQ multiplex PCR, and TCRdb's table has in-frame clones only and misses some. The data contain over 850,000 clones, 75% to 80% of them seen just once; the ten biggest clones take up 0.55% to 0.7%. The CDR3 runs to 13 residues. Germline loops: CDR1 LNHNV, CDR2 YYDKDF (reference sequence). Deletions cut 0 bases from V and 3 bases from J, with 5 bases between. Sequenced sample: memory CD4+ T cells from PBMCs. Described subset: CD45RA-negative fraction. The chain couples TRBV15 to TRBJ1-2; no reliable D call. This clonotype originated in a man younger than 30 in good health. Some clones in this sample may be carry-over from other donors' samples. The DNA of the CDR3 is TGTGCCACCAGCAGAGAGGACTACTATGGCTACACCTTC. Its protein is CATSREDYYGYTF.